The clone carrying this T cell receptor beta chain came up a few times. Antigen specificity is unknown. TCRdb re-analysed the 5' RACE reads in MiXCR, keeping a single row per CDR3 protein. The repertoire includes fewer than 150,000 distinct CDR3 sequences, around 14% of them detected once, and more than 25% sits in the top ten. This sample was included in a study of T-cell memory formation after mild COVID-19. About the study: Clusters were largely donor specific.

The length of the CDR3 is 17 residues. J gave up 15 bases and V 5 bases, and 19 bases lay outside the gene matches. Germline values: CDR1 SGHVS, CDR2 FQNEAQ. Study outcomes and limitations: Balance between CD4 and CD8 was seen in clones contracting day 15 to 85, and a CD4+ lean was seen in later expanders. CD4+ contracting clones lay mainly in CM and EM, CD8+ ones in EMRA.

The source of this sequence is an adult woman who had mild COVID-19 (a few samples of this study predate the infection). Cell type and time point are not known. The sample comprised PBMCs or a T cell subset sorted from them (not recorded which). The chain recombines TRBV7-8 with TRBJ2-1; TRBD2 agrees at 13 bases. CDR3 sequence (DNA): TGTGCCAGCAGCGAGGCTTCACGACTAGCGGGGGGTCCCGGGTGGTTCTTC. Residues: CASSEASRLAGGPGWFF. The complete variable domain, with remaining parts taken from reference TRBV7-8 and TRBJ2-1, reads GAGVSQSPRYKVAKRGQDVALRCDPISGHVSLFWYQQALGQGPEFLTYFQNEAQLDKSGLPSDRFFAERPEGSVSTLKIQRTQQEDSAVYLCASSEASRLAGGPGWFFGPGTRLTVL.